This TCR beta chain originates from a study of T cells after yellow fever vaccination. The table lists this clonotype with a few counts. A process of 5'RACE template switching, which added a universal primer site and UMIs, was used to make TCR cDNA. TCRdb analysed the 5' RACE reads with MiXCR anew, one entry per CDR3 protein. The sample holds more than 250,000 distinct CDR3 sequences, around 6.8% seen once. This CDR3 has 16 residues. Per the germline V gene, CDR1 is SGHVS and CDR2 is FNYEAQ. Trimming cost V 1 base and J 6 bases; bases outside gene matches: 7. This TCR came from a man aged 18 to 29 who received the YFV17D yellow fever vaccine. This material consisted of PBMCs, taken around 45 days after the first yellow fever vaccination. The chain uses TRBV7-6 and TRBJ2-2; 8 bases are a match to TRBD1. The CDR3 is CASSLEGRGRSGELFF. The DNA of the CDR3 is TGTGCCAGCAGCTTAGAAGGCAGGGGGCGATCCGGGGAGCTGTTTTTT.